This is a list of T cell receptor beta chains from one sample in a study of cytomegalovirus exposure and HLA in healthy donors. Profiled with immunoSEQ multiplex PCR; TCRdb holds only in-frame clones, not every one. The table shows some 170,000 clones, with more than 65% occurring only once. The sequenced material came from PBMCs. These receptors were collected from a female donor in good health and CMV-seronegative. The CDR3 runs from the conserved cysteine through the conserved F or W. A D gene is named only where the DNA matches it firmly. Size is omitted from some rows. Given values are once, few, many or a class for expanded clones.

DNA	CDR3	size	D	V	J
TGTGCCAGCAGCTTGGACAGGGACACTGAAGCTTTCTTT	CASSLDRDTEAFF	-	-	TRBV5-5	TRBJ1-1
TGTGCCAGCAGCCGTGCGGGGATGGGACAAGAGACCCAGTACTTC	CASSRAGMGQETQYF	-	-	TRBV2	TRBJ2-5
TGTGCCAGCAGTCTAGTAGCGGAGACCCAGTACTTC	CASSLVAETQYF	-	-	TRBV6-6	TRBJ2-5
TGCGCCAGCAGCTTGGCCCTGGGACAGGGGGCGCGGGAGACCCAGTACTTC	CASSLALGQGARETQYF	few	TRBD1	TRBV5-1	TRBJ2-5
TGTGCCAGCAGCCACCAATTCACACGGGGGGGCCGTAGCACAGATACGCAGTATTTT	CASSHQFTRGGRSTDTQYF	-	TRBD2	TRBV7-9	TRBJ2-3
TGTGCCAGCAGTTTACGGCTAGCGGGGAGAGCCTACAATGAGCAGTTCTTC	CASSLRLAGRAYNEQFF	few	TRBD2	TRBV27	TRBJ2-1
TGTGCCAGCAGCTTAGGGCCCCTAGCGGGGGTTTCTAATGAGCAGTTCTTC	CASSLGPLAGVSNEQFF	few	TRBD2	TRBV7-9	TRBJ2-1
TGTGCCAGCAGTTACGGGGGGGTTAGCAATCAGCCCCAGCATTTT	CASSYGGVSNQPQHF	-	-	TRBV6-5	TRBJ1-5
TGCAGTGCTAGCCACAAAGAGACCCAGTACTTC	CSASHKETQYF	-	-	TRBV20-1	TRBJ2-5
TGTGCCAGCTCACCAACCGCAGGGGGCTCCTACGAGCAGTACTTC	CASSPTAGGSYEQYF	-	TRBD1	TRBV18	TRBJ2-7
TGTGCCAGCTCACCGAGAAATGCAGGGTACGAGCAGTACTTC	CASSPRNAGYEQYF	-	-	TRBV18	TRBJ2-7
TGTGCCAGCAGCTTAGATGGACAGGGATCAGAGCAGTACTTC	CASSLDGQGSEQYF	-	TRBD1	TRBV11-2	TRBJ2-7
TGCGCCAGCAGTGATCCCTCCACCCCTACCTTTCTTGAGGAGCAGTACTTC	CASSDPSTPTFLEEQYF	-	-	TRBV10-2	TRBJ2-7
TGTGCCAGCAACTTAGGGGGGACAGGGGGCGCCGACTACACCTTC	CASNLGGTGGADYTF	-	TRBD1	TRBV6-5	TRBJ1-2
TGCGCCAGCAGCCAAGATCTGGTCGGTGGTCAGCCCCAGCATTTT	CASSQDLVGGQPQHF	-	-	TRBV4-3	TRBJ1-5
TGTGCCAGCAGCTTCGGACTAGCGGACACAGATACGCAGTATTTT	CASSFGLADTDTQYF	few	TRBD2	TRBV9	TRBJ2-3
TGTGCCAGCAGCTTAGCTCGCGGGACTAGCGGGAGCTATGAGCAGTTCTTC	CASSLARGTSGSYEQFF	-	TRBD2	TRBV7-9	TRBJ2-1
TGCGCCAGCAGCCACTCAGGGTCCTACGAGCAGTACTTC	CASSHSGSYEQYF	-	-	TRBV4-1	TRBJ2-7
TGTGCCAGCAGCCATCAGGCGAATTTCGCAGATACGCAGTATTTT	CASSHQANFADTQYF	-	-	TRBV7-9	TRBJ2-3
TGTGCCAGCAGTTCGACAGGCTCCCCCTACAATGAGCAGTTCTTC	CASSSTGSPYNEQFF	-	-	TRBV6-5	TRBJ2-1
TGTGCCAGCAGCTTGGGACGTACTAGCGGGGGTGATGCAGATACGCAGTATTTT	CASSLGRTSGGDADTQYF	-	TRBD2	TRBV5-4	TRBJ2-3
TGCGCCAGCAGCCCGGGACAGGGGGCCACAGATACGCAGTATTTT	CASSPGQGATDTQYF	-	TRBD1	TRBV4-3	TRBJ2-3
TGCGCCAGCAGCGAGGGGACAGGAGGTCTCTATGGCTACACCTTC	CASSEGTGGLYGYTF	-	TRBD1	TRBV5-1	TRBJ1-2
TGTGCCAGCAGCTTATTTGCCGGGGGGAACACTGAAGCTTTCTTT	CASSLFAGGNTEAFF	-	-	TRBV7-9	TRBJ1-1
TGTGCCACCGGACAGGGGATGGACCAGCCCCAGCATTTT	CATGQGMDQPQHF	-	TRBD1	TRBV10-3	TRBJ1-5
TGTGCCAGTAGTATAGTGACAGGGCGGGAGACCCAGTACTTC	CASSIVTGRETQYF	-	TRBD1	TRBV19	TRBJ2-5
TGTGCCAGCAGCCAAGAGGCTAGCGCATCCTACAATGAGCAGTTCTTC	CASSQEASASYNEQFF	-	-	TRBV4-2	TRBJ2-1
TGCGCCAGCAGCCCACGGCCGGGACAGGGGGCTAACCGCTACAATGAGCAGTTCTTC	CASSPRPGQGANRYNEQFF	-	TRBD1	TRBV5-1	TRBJ2-1
TGCGCCAGCAGCCGCTCACATGGGCTCTACGAGCAGTACTTC	CASSRSHGLYEQYF	-	-	TRBV4-3	TRBJ2-7
TGCGCCAGCAGCCAAGAGAGGTTCAACTATGGCTACACCTTC	CASSQERFNYGYTF	-	-	TRBV4-1	TRBJ1-2